These 20 T cell receptor beta chains were all obtained from the same sample, sequenced in a study of tumor-infiltrating lymphocytes in primary liver carcinoma. Scientists recovered RNA and DNA together from roughly 18-30 mg of unsorted bulk tissue. cDNA specific to TCR beta was made from 500 to 650 ng of total RNA, with a constant-region primer employed for priming. Slightly modified ARM-PCR served as the procedure for the TCR beta libraries. These libraries came from three rounds of nested multiplex PCR. Forward primers for TRBV1-TRBV30 and a C-beta reverse primer served the first two PCR rounds, at 10 cycles each. MiXCR, run by TCRdb on the multiplex PCR reads, gives a single entry per CDR3 protein. Of 20,000 to 30,000 distinct CDR3 sequences in the sample, roughly four fifths were seen once. Specimen: liver tumor tissue from sampling region 5. The subset was: tumor region T5, tumor centre. These receptors all come from a woman between 25 and 40 years old with primary liver carcinoma and hepatitis B virus infection.

Points on this clonotype: Given the absence of the conserved phenylalanine or tryptophan at the CDR3 end, a read error is likely. This chain links TRBV18 with TRBJ2-1; D call uncertain. The CDR3 totals 15 residues. Germline V gene lookup returns CDR1 KGHSH and CDR2 LQKENI. The CDR3 spells CARSPRTKPDNEQFS. The CDR3 nucleotides read TGTGCCCGCTCACCACGGACCAAACCGGATAATGAGCAGTTCTCC.

A note on this clonotype: Its ends do not fully match the called genes, so a read error is possible. The J gene is TRBJ2-2, the V gene TRBV11-3, with D perhaps assigned TRBD1 or TRBD2 (6 bases each). The CDR3 runs to 14 residues. Germline loops: CDR1 SGHNT, CDR2 YENEEA. In DNA form, the CDR3 reads TGTGCCAGCAGCTCCTATGGGGGGCCCGGGGAGCTGTATTTT. Residues: CASSSYGGPGELYF.

The J gene is TRBJ2-2, the V gene TRBV4-3; TRBD2 matches at 8 bases. The junction had 14 bases not matched to a gene; V was cut back by 5 bases and J by 0 bases. CDR1 LGHNA and CDR2 YSLEER come from the germline V gene. This CDR3 is 19 amino acids long. CDR3 sequence (DNA): TGCGCCAGCAGCGTACTAACGGGAGGGCCCCAATCGAACACCGGGGAGCTGTTTTTT. Encoded protein: CASSVLTGGPQSNTGELFF.

Regarding this clonotype: A junction end diverges from the germline sequence, so it may reflect a read error. This sequence joins TRBV30 and TRBJ2-2; possible D gene TRBD2, 5 bases. The CDR3 is made up of 14 amino acids. The V gene's germline CDR1 is GTSNPN and CDR2 SVGIG (reference sequence). CDR3 sequence reads: CAWSIGLGTGELLF. CDR3 DNA: TGTGCCTGGAGCATAGGATTAGGCACCGGGGAGCTGCTTTTT.

The J gene is TRBJ2-1, the V gene TRBV20-1, with 7 bases identical to TRBD2. This CDR3 comprises 16 residues. The J segment lost 4 bases and the V segment lost 6 bases, leaving 15 bases of the junction unmatched. Germline-derived CDR1 and CDR2 are DFQATT and SNEGSKA (reference sequence). This CDR3 reads CSATSAGWPTYNEQFF. CDR3 DNA: TGCAGTGCGACTTCAGCGGGATGGCCCACATACAATGAGCAGTTCTTC.

This clonotype was seen once. One end of the junction is discordant with germline, which a read error may explain. The chain couples TRBV7-9 to TRBJ2-7; weak D call: TRBD2 (6 bases). This CDR3 spans 15 amino acids. Germline lookup yields CDR1 SEHNR and CDR2 FQNEAQ (reference sequence). The CDR3 loop is CACSSGDGTFYEQYF. In DNA, the CDR3 is TGTGCCTGCAGCTCGGGCGACGGGACTTTCTACGAGCAGTACTTC. The full variable domain, with the rest looked up from reference TRBV7-9 and TRBJ2-7, is DTGVSQNPRHKITKRGQNVTFRCDPISEHNRLYWYRQTLGQGPEFLTYFQNEAQLEKSRLLSDRFSAERPKGSFSTLEIQRTEQGDSAMYLCACSSGDGTFYEQYFGPGTRLTVT.

As regards this clonotype: The conserved phenylalanine or tryptophan normally closing the CDR3 is absent here, so this likely arose from a read error. The J gene is TRBJ2-3, the V gene TRBV11-2; tentative D call: TRBD1 (6 bases). Germline V gene lookup returns CDR1 SGHAT and CDR2 FQNNGV. V was pared by 1 base and J by 4 bases, with 18 bases between. The CDR3 extends over 17 amino acids. The CDR3 here is CASSLGGLTYTSDTQYL. In nucleotides, the CDR3 is TGTGCCAGCAGCTTAGGGGGGCTAACGTACACGTCAGATACGCAGTATCTT.

With respect to this clonotype: Mismatch with germline at one junction end may stem from a read error. The V and J genes are TRBV10-3 and TRBJ2-1; possible D gene TRBD2, 5 bases. The CDR3 totals 14 residues. Looked up from germline, CDR1 is ENHRY and CDR2 is SYGVKD. In nucleotides, the CDR3 is TGTGCCATCTGTCCCACGGCGACTCGGGATGAGCGGTTCTTC. Translation: CAICPTATRDERFF.

A few counts support this clonotype. This rearrangement joins TRBV9 to TRBJ2-7, with 8 nucleotides matching TRBD1. Losses at the gene ends were 0 bases for V and 4 bases for J; bases not matched to a gene: 15. From germline, CDR1 is SGDLS and CDR2 YYNGEE. This CDR3 contains 18 residues. CDR3 in DNA: TGTGCCAGCAGCGTAGCCCCTTCACAGGGGGGTCCCATTTACGAGCAGTACTTC. Residues: CASSVAPSQGGPIYEQYF.

This clonotype occurred a few times. The chain couples TRBV20-1 to TRBJ1-1, with D unresolved. The germline CDR1 and CDR2 sequences are DFQATT and SNEGSKA (reference sequence). Trimming took off 5 bases at V and 8 bases at J, with 15 bases between the two ends. The CDR3 length is 12 residues. The CDR3 spells CSALSQPDEAFF. The DNA for the CDR3 is TGCAGTGCTCTCTCACAACCTGACGAAGCTTTCTTT.

This clonotype was counted many times. One end of the junction is discordant with germline, which a read error may explain. V usage is TRBV6-1 and J usage is TRBJ2-3; a possible D gene is TRBD1 (7 bases). Germline CDR1 is MNHNS and CDR2 is SASEGT. This CDR3 has 13 residues. CDR3 nucleotide sequence: TGTGCCAGCAGGGGCCAGGGGGGAGATACGCACTATTTT. Translated: CASRGQGGDTHYF.

This sequence joins TRBV28 and TRBJ2-5; either TRBD1 or TRBD2 may supply D (6 bases each). The CDR3 loop spans 15 amino acids. Looked up from germline, CDR1 is MDHEN and CDR2 is SYDVKM. V lost 1 base and J lost 5, with 14 bases in between. CDR3 amino acids: CASSLSEGGGETQYF. CDR3 DNA sequence: TGTGCCAGCAGTTTATCAGAAGGAGGGGGGGAGACCCAGTACTTC.

A word on this clonotype: Its ends do not fully match the called genes, so a read error is possible. The chain combines TRBV6-1 with TRBJ2-5; D is uncertain. The CDR3 is 16 residues long. Per the germline V gene, CDR1 is MNHNS and CDR2 is SASEGT. CDR3 nucleotide sequence: TGTGTCAGCAGTCCTTACCCCCTGCTGAGAGGAGAGACCCAGTACTTC. Translating it yields CVSSPYPLLRGETQYF.

The chain combines TRBV6-1 with TRBJ1-1; D is undetermined. This CDR3 region has 14 residues. Germline-derived CDR1 and CDR2 are MNHNS and SASEGT. V was pared by 3 bases and J by 7 bases, with 15 bases between. The CDR3 loop reads CASSEYSRYIEAFF. The DNA of the CDR3 is TGTGCCAGCAGTGAGTACTCCCGTTATATTGAAGCTTTCTTT.

The genes are TRBV11-3 and TRBJ2-5; tentative D call: TRBD2 (6 bases). CDR1 SGHNT and CDR2 YENEEA come from the germline V gene. The V end lost 5 bases, the J end lost 2 bases, and 24 bases lay between the germline ends. CDR3 length equals 18 residues. CDR3 region: CASSPGVSSQNVQETQYF. CDR3 nucleotide sequence: TGTGCCAGCAGCCCGGGGGTTTCTAGCCAGAATGTGCAAGAGACCCAGTACTTC. The complete variable domain, with remaining parts taken from reference TRBV11-3 and TRBJ2-5, reads EAGVVQSPRYKIIEKKQPVAFWCNPISGHNTLYWYLQNLGQGPELLIRYENEEAVDDSQLPKDRFSAERLKGVDSTLKIQPAELGDSAVYLCASSPGVSSQNVQETQYFGPGTRLLVL.

As for this clonotype: The conserved final phenylalanine or tryptophan is absent from the CDR3, which likely points to a read error. The V gene is TRBV11-1, the J gene TRBJ2-7; D remains unclear. The V end was cut by 7 bases, the J end by 4 bases, with 11 bases between. The germline CDR1 and CDR2 sequences are SGHAT and FQDESV (reference sequence). The CDR3 runs 12 residues. CDR3 sequence: CASTFTGYEQYL. The CDR3 DNA reads TGTGCCAGCACCTTCACGGGTTACGAGCAGTACTTA.

About this clonotype itself: Sequence at one end of the junction differs from germline and may be a read error. This sequence joins TRBV6-1 and TRBJ2-2; D is tentatively TRBD1 or TRBD2 (6 bases each). CDR1 MNHNS and CDR2 SASEGT come from the germline V gene. CDR3 length equals 19 residues. CDR3 amino acids: CASSGTLPGGAASTGDLFF. The CDR3 region has the DNA TGTGCCAGCAGTGGAACCCTTCCCGGGGGCGCCGCGAGCACCGGGGACCTGTTTTTT.

As concerns this clonotype: Being one base from a much bigger clone, this may be a read error. Without the conserved terminal phenylalanine or tryptophan, this CDR3 likely stems from a read error. The J gene is TRBJ1-2, the V gene TRBV28; D is ambiguous. The germline CDR1 and CDR2 sequences are MDHEN and SYDVKM. Trimming cost V 5 bases and J 2 bases, with 9 bases left between them. The CDR3 loop spans 13 amino acids. CDR3 nucleotide sequence: TGTGCCAGCAGTCAGCCTCTGAACTATGGCTACACCTCC. Encoded protein: CASSQPLNYGYTS.

This clonotype was detected once. This chain links TRBV11-2 with TRBJ2-1; 11 bases are shared with TRBD1. The CDR3 spans 21 residues. The germline V gene encodes CDR1 SGHAT and CDR2 FQNNGV. After removal of 5 bases from V and 3 bases from J, the junction contained 21 bases not matched to a gene. CDR3 residues: CASSIGQGARRERRHYNEQFF. CDR3 DNA: TGTGCCAGCAGCATAGGACAGGGGGCGAGGCGGGAGAGGCGGCACTACAATGAGCAGTTCTTC.

To note about this clonotype: One end of the junction is discordant with germline, which a read error may explain. This chain joins TRBV11-2 and TRBJ1-1; TRBD1 matches at 7 bases. The CDR3 is 20 residues long. The germline gives CDR1 SGHAT, CDR2 FQNNGV. For the CDR3, the DNA is TGTGCCAGCAGCGCTCGGGATAGGGGGCTCAAGAGGTGGAGTAACACTGAAGCTATCTTT. Amino acid sequence: CASSARDRGLKRWSNTEAIF.